This T cell receptor (beta chain) emerged from a study of T cells in Graves' hyperthyroidism and ophthalmopathy. Study-level findings and limits: Stable hyperthyroidism was told apart from ophthalmopathy by a model built on 13 V-J features.

This CDR3 contains 13 residues. Trimming pared 6 bases from V and 1 base from J, leaving 7 bases between. Germline values: CDR1 SNHLY, CDR2 FYNNEI. The investigators amplified TCR beta CDR3 regions from RNA transcripts. HTBI primers were employed in a first-round RT-PCR of the TCR CDR3. TCRdb called the multiplex PCR reads again in MiXCR, with one record for every CDR3 protein. The data show around 340,000 distinct CDR3 sequences, around 17% seen once. Comments on this clonotype: What it binds is not known.

The sequence was obtained from a man aged 30-40 years with Graves' hyperthyroidism. The chain has TRBV2 and TRBJ1-5; D is undetermined. The source material was blood. Here the CDR3 reads CASRLESNQPQHF. CDR3 bases: TGTGCCAGCAGATTAGAAAGCAATCAGCCCCAGCATTTT.